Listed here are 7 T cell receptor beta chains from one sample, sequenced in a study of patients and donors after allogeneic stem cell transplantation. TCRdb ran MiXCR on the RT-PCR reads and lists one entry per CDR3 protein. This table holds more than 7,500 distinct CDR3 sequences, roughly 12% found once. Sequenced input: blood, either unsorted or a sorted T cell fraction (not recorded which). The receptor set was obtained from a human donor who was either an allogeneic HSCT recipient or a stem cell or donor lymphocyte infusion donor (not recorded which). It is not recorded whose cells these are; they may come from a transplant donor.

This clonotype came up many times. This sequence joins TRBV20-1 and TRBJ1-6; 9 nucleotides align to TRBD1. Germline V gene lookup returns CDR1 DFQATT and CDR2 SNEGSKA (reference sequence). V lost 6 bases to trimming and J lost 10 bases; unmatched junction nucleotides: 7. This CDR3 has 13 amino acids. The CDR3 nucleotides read TGCAGTGCGTCCAGGACAGGGGAATCACCCCTCCACTTT. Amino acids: CSASRTGESPLHF.

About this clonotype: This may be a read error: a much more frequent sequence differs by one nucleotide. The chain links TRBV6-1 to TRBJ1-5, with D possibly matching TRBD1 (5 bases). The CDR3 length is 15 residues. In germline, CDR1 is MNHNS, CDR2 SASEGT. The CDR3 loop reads CAGSEYGQRGWPQHF. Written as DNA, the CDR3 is TGTGCCGGCAGTGAATATGGGCAGAGGGGATGGCCCCAGCATTTT.

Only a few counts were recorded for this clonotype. The CDR3 spells CSARSTLNSPLHF. CDR3 nucleotide sequence: TGCAGTGCTAGATCGACCTTAAATTCACCCCTCCACTTT. The rearrangement links TRBV20-1 to TRBJ1-6; D call uncertain. The germline CDR1 and CDR2 sequences are DFQATT and SNEGSKA (reference sequence). Trimming cost V 2 bases and J 7 bases, with 9 bases left between them. This CDR3 comprises 13 residues.

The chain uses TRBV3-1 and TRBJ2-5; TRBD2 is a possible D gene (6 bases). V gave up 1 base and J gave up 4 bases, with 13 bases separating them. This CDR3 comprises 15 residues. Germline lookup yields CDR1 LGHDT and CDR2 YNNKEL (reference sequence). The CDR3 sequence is CASSQAPWGGETQYF. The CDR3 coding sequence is TGTGCCAGCAGCCAAGCGCCTTGGGGAGGAGAGACCCAGTACTTC.

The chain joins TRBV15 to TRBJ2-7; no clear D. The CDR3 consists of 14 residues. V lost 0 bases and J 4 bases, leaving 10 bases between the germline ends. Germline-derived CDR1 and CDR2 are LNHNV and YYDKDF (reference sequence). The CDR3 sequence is CATSRESTPYEQYF. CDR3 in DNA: TGTGCCACCAGCAGAGAGTCCACTCCTTACGAGCAGTACTTC.

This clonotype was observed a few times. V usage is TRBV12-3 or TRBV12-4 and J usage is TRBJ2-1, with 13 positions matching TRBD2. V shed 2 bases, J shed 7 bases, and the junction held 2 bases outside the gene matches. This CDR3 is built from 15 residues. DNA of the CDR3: TGTGCCAGCAGTTTAACTAGCGGGGGGGTGAATGAGCAGTTCTTC. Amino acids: CASSLTSGGVNEQFF.

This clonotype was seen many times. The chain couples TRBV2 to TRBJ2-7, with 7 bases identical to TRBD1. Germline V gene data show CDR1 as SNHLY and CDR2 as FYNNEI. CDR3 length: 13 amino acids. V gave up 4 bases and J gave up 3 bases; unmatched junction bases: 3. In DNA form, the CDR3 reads TGTGCCAGCAGTGGAGACAGGGTCTACGAGCAGTACTTC. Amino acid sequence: CASSGDRVYEQYF.